The rows below give T cell receptor beta chains drawn from one sample of a study of T cells in Graves' hyperthyroidism and ophthalmopathy. TCRdb reanalysed the multiplex PCR reads using MiXCR and keeps one entry per CDR3 protein. The data show roughly 500,000 distinct CDR3 sequences, about half seen once. Input material: peripheral blood or thyroid tissue (not recorded which). These receptors originate from an adult woman with Graves' disease, either hyperthyroidism or ophthalmopathy (not recorded which). CDR3s include the opening cysteine and the closing phenylalanine or tryptophan. The D gene is left open where the match is weak. Clone size is shown for a subset of rows, as once, few, many or a class of expanded clone.

cdr3_nt	cdr3_aa	v_call	d_call	j_call	clone_size
TGCAGCGCTCAGGGGTACACTGAAGCTTTCTTT	CSAQGYTEAFF	TRBV29-1	-	TRBJ1-1	once
TGTGCCATCAGAGGGACAGAACAACGTAAACACGAGCAGTACTTC	CAIRGTEQRKHEQYF	TRBV10-3	TRBD1	TRBJ2-7	-
TGTGCCAGCAGCTTACGGGGACAGGGGGCGTACGAGCAGTACTTC	CASSLRGQGAYEQYF	TRBV7-9	TRBD1	TRBJ2-7	many
TGTGCCAGCAGCGCACAGGGGGGCTCTGGAAACACCATATATTTT	CASSAQGGSGNTIYF	TRBV9	TRBD1	TRBJ1-3	-
TGTGCCAGCAGCCGCTCGGGACCGGAGTTACAAGAGACCCAGTACTTC	CASSRSGPELQETQYF	TRBV3-1	-	TRBJ2-5	-
TGTGCCAGCAGCTGGGACATCAACACCGGGGAGACCCAGTACTTC	CASSWDINTGETQYF	TRBV12-3/TRBV12-4	-	TRBJ2-5	few
TGTGCCATCAGTGGCGCCATCGAGCAGTACTTC	CAISGAIEQYF	TRBV10-3	-	TRBJ2-7	few
TGTGCCACCAGCACGCTAGGGAGCTCCTACGAGCAGTACTTC	CATSTLGSSYEQYF	TRBV15	-	TRBJ2-7	-
TGCGCCAGCACGGGCTCGGGGGAGACCCAGTACTTC	CASTGSGETQYF	TRBV10-2	-	TRBJ2-5	-
TGTGCCAGCAGTCCCTCCTTGGGCAGGAAATGGACTAGCGAGCAGTACTTC	CASSPSLGRKWTSEQYF	TRBV14	TRBD2	TRBJ2-7	-
TGTGCCAGTAGTCCCCTCGAGGCCACTGAAGCTTTCTTT	CASSPLEATEAFF	TRBV19	-	TRBJ1-1	once